Presented here are 20 T cell receptor beta chains from one specimen sequenced in a study of T-cell reconstitution after alpha-beta-depleted transplantation in children. Molecular barcoding with unique molecular identifiers was used for the TCRbeta library. TCRdb re-called the PCR reads through MiXCR, storing one row per CDR3 protein. This sample has fewer than 450,000 distinct CDR3 sequences; 15% to 20% occur once, and the top ten carry just over 40%. The input for sequencing was PBMCs, mostly from graft donor cells, taken 360 days after TCRalphabeta/CD19-depleted stem cell transplant. The receptors were sampled from a male patient aged 2 to 10 who had a stem cell transplant for acute lymphoblastic leukemia, so the T cells may come from the graft donor.

This clonotype was detected only a few times. The genes are TRBV6-2 or TRBV6-3 and TRBJ2-7; D not resolved. The CDR3 extends over 12 amino acids. The germline V and J ends were trimmed by 2 bases and 6 bases, with 8 bases remaining between them. Germline V gene sequence: CDR1 MNHEY, CDR2 SVGEGT. CDR3 sequence (DNA): TGTGCCAGCAGTTACCGCCCGGGCGAGCAGTACTTC. Its protein is CASSYRPGEQYF.

This clonotype was counted between two and nine times. V gene TRBV20-1 combines with J gene TRBJ2-7; 8 bases fit TRBD2. The CDR3 length is 16 residues. Germline V gives CDR1 DFQATT, CDR2 SNEGSKA (reference sequence). V lost 0 bases and J lost 3; bases outside the gene matches: 10. As DNA, the CDR3 is TGCAGTGCTAGAGATCTCCGCGGGAGGACTAACTACGAGCAGTACTTC. Residues: CSARDLRGRTNYEQYF.

The table lists this clonotype with many counts. The chain's CDR3 is CASKGRSGWLAKNIQYF. The DNA of the CDR3 is TGTGCCAGCAAAGGACGGTCAGGTTGGCTAGCCAAAAACATTCAGTACTTC. This chain uses TRBV12-3 or TRBV12-4 with TRBJ2-4; D remains unclear. This CDR3 spans 17 amino acids. The V and J ends lost 7 bases and 0 bases respectively, with 19 bases between them.

The rearrangement links TRBV20-1 to TRBJ1-6; D is possibly TRBD1 (6 bases). The V end lost 3 bases, the J end lost 7 bases, and 16 bases lay between the germline ends. CDR1 is DFQATT and CDR2 is SNEGSKA in the germline V gene (reference sequence). This CDR3 has 15 amino acids. CDR3 DNA sequence: TGCAGTGCTAGCCGGGTCGGACAGTTGAATTCACCCCTCCACTTT. Its translation is CSASRVGQLNSPLHF.

The chain uses TRBV5-1 and TRBJ2-1, with D tentatively TRBD1 or TRBD2 (6 bases each). The CDR3 runs 11 residues. V was trimmed by 3 bases and J by 9 bases, leaving 7 bases between them. CDR1 is SGHRS, CDR2 YFSETQ, per germline. In nucleotides, the CDR3 is TGCGCCAGCAGCTGGGGGGCTGAGCAGTTCTTC. Translating it yields CASSWGAEQFF.

This clonotype appeared many times. Here the CDR3 reads CASSPRTSGRNTGELFF. As DNA, the CDR3 is TGTGCCAGCAGCCCGAGGACTAGCGGGAGGAACACCGGGGAGCTGTTTTTT. The J gene is TRBJ2-2, the V gene TRBV7-2; 13 bases are a match to TRBD2. The J segment lost 1 base and the V segment lost 5 bases, leaving 4 bases of the junction unmatched. Germline V gene data show CDR1 as SGHTA and CDR2 as FQGNSA. The CDR3 covers 17 residues. Based on the CDR3 plus reference TRBV7-2 and TRBJ2-2, the full variable domain is GAGVSQSPSNKVTEKGKDVELRCDPISGHTALYWYRQSLGQGLEFLIYFQGNSAPDKSGLPSDRFSAERTGGSVSTLTIQRTQQEDSAVYLCASSPRTSGRNTGELFFGEGSRLTVL.

This chain uses TRBV20-1 with TRBJ1-4, with D perhaps TRBD1 (6 bases). The ends were cut back, 1 base at V and 5 bases at J, with 11 bases in the middle. The germline CDR1 and CDR2 sequences are DFQATT and SNEGSKA (reference sequence). This CDR3 is 14 amino acids long. CDR3 region: CSARATGANEKLFF. The CDR3 bases are TGCAGTGCTAGAGCGACAGGAGCGAATGAAAAACTGTTTTTT.

The J gene is TRBJ2-7, the V gene TRBV4-1; 7 bases map to TRBD2. With V trimmed by 4 bases and J by 3 bases, 12 bases remained unmatched. The V gene's germline CDR1 is MGHRA and CDR2 YSYEKL. The length of the CDR3 is 16 residues. The CDR3 DNA sequence: TGCGCCAGCAGCCCAGGATCGGGGGGACCCTACTACGAGCAGTACTTC. Translation: CASSPGSGGPYYEQYF.

The V call is TRBV4-2, the J call TRBJ2-5; tentatively, D is TRBD2 (6 bases). CDR3 length: 13 residues. V lost 3 bases to trimming and J lost 5 bases, with 10 bases between them. CDR1 and CDR2 from the germline V gene are LGHNA and YNFKEQ. The CDR3 region has the DNA TGTGCCAGCAGCCAGGTACGGGAGGAGACCCAGTACTTC. Its translation: CASSQVREETQYF.

This sequence joins TRBV5-1 and TRBJ2-1; 9 bases fit TRBD2. This CDR3 has 17 residues. Losses at the gene ends were 0 bases for V and 0 bases for J; bases not matched to a gene: 4. Germline V gene sequence: CDR1 SGHRS, CDR2 YFSETQ. The CDR3 nucleotides read TGCGCCAGCAGCTTGGCAACGACTAGCGGCTCCTACAATGAGCAGTTCTTC. Its translation: CASSLATTSGSYNEQFF.

This clonotype turned up a few times. This rearrangement joins TRBV24-1 to TRBJ2-3; D unclear. V lost 1 base and J lost 3, with 4 bases in between. The CDR3 covers 13 residues. Germline CDR1 is KGHDR and CDR2 is SFDVKD. CDR3 bases: TGTGCCACCAGTGATTTTGGGACAGATACGCAGTATTTT. Translation gives CATSDFGTDTQYF.

For this clonotype: A much larger clone sits a single nucleotide away, making a read error possible. This chain connects TRBV29-1 to TRBJ2-7; no clear D gene. Germline values: CDR1 SQVTM, CDR2 ANQGSEA. This CDR3 has 10 residues. CDR3 sequence reads: CIVGEYEQYF. Written as DNA, the CDR3 is TGCATCGTTGGAGAGTACGAGCAGTACTTC.

This sequence joins TRBV12-3 or TRBV12-4 and TRBJ2-1; D is undetermined. The CDR3 runs 19 residues. Trimming pared 3 bases from V and 2 bases from J, leaving 23 bases between. The DNA for the CDR3 is TGTGCCAGCAGTTTCGGTTACTTCCTAGATCGGCCACCCTACAATGAGCAGTTCTTC. Its protein is CASSFGYFLDRPPYNEQFF.

V and J are TRBV5-7 and TRBJ2-5; a possible D gene is TRBD1 (5 bases). TRBV5-7 is recorded as an ORF, its role being uncertain. The CDR3 runs 17 residues. Trimming cost V 4 bases and J 3 bases, with 22 bases left between them. The CDR3 loop reads CASSLDPGQRTKETQYF. The CDR3 coding sequence is TGTGCCAGCAGCCTAGACCCGGGTCAGAGGACAAAAGAGACCCAGTACTTC.

A few counts support this clonotype. This chain joins TRBV20-1 and TRBJ2-6; the match to TRBD2 covers 9 bases. Germline V gene sequence: CDR1 DFQATT, CDR2 SNEGSKA (reference sequence). The CDR3 spans 17 residues. V lost 3 bases to trimming and J lost 3 bases; unmatched junction nucleotides: 9. The CDR3 loop is CSARFSGRVGGANVLTF. CDR3 DNA: TGCAGTGCTAGGTTTAGCGGGAGAGTGGGTGGGGCCAACGTCCTGACTTTC.

This clonotype has just a few counts. As DNA, the CDR3 is TGTGCCAGCAGCTTGCGGCGGTTGGCAGACACAGATACGCAGTATTTT. It specifies CASSLRRLADTDTQYF. The rearrangement links TRBV5-4 to TRBJ2-3; D call uncertain. V lost 1 base and J lost 2, with 14 bases in between. The CDR3 is 16 residues long. Germline V lookup: CDR1 SGHNT, CDR2 YYREEE (reference sequence).

The genes are TRBV20-1 and TRBJ2-3, with a weak D call TRBD2 (5 bases). The CDR3 covers 14 residues. In germline, CDR1 is DFQATT, CDR2 SNEGSKA (reference sequence). The V gene lost 3 bases and the J gene lost 2 bases, with 12 bases spanning the gap. This CDR3 reads CSASDPRATDTQYF. Here the CDR3 DNA reads TGCAGTGCTAGCGACCCGCGGGCCACAGATACGCAGTATTTT.

V gene TRBV28 combines with J gene TRBJ1-5; 7 bases align to TRBD1. The V gene end was trimmed by 3 bases and the J gene end by 7 bases; junction bases not matched to a gene: 6. The CDR3 runs 14 residues. CDR1 and CDR2 (germline): MDHEN, SYDVKM. CDR3 amino acids: CASSLTGTSQPQHF. CDR3 coding DNA: TGTGCCAGCAGTTTGACAGGGACGAGCCAGCCCCAGCATTTT.

This sequence joins TRBV7-9 and TRBJ2-5; 9 nucleotides line up with TRBD1. CDR3 length: 15 residues. The V gene's germline CDR1 is SEHNR and CDR2 FQNEAQ (reference sequence). With 5 bases clipped from V and 4 bases from J, the junction kept 8 bases outside the gene matches. The DNA for the CDR3 is TGTGCCAGCAGCCGCTGGACAGGGGTGAGAGAGACCCAGTACTTC. It codes for CASSRWTGVRETQYF.

V usage is TRBV29-1 and J usage is TRBJ2-5; 7 nucleotides line up with TRBD2. CDR3 length equals 12 residues. Per the germline V gene, CDR1 is SQVTM and CDR2 is ANQGSEA. The V segment lost 4 bases and the J segment 6 bases; nucleotides outside the gene matches: 5. CDR3 amino acids: CSVAWREQTQYF. CDR3 in DNA: TGCAGCGTTGCCTGGCGGGAGCAGACCCAGTACTTC.